What follows are 8 T cell receptor beta chains derived from one specimen sequenced in a study of vaccination effects on CD4 cells after COVID-19. These receptors have no known antigen. It was after 10 days of culture that CD4+ T cells were isolated. The infection with SARS-CoV-2 (confirmed by PCR) occurred in this person between March and December 2020. Participants completed two doses of the BNT162b2 or mRNA-1273 vaccine. The protocol was immunoSEQ multiplex PCR, while the TCRdb copy is restricted to in-frame clones and leaves out a portion. The table shows some 31,000 clones, with approximately 81% occurring only once. The sample was CD4+ T cells from PBMCs cultured without peptide, taken after COVID-19 vaccination. The receptors were gathered from a human donor who had a prior SARS-CoV-2 infection.

J is TRBJ2-5 and V is TRBV2; 9 nucleotides line up with TRBD2. V was pared by 0 bases and J by 4 bases, with 9 bases of the junction left unmatched. The CDR3 covers 17 residues. Germline V gene sequence: CDR1 SNHLY, CDR2 FYNNEI. The CDR3 loop reads CASSEALGGGGGETQYF. CDR3 bases: TGTGCCAGCAGTGAAGCGCTTGGCGGGGGGGGCGGAGAGACCCAGTACTTC.

The J gene is TRBJ2-2, the V gene TRBV15; TRBD1 matches 8 bases. The CDR3 contains 15 residues. Germline V gene data show CDR1 as LNHNV and CDR2 as YYDKDF (reference sequence). Trimming at V came to 6 bases and at J to 6 bases, leaving 9 bases not matched to a gene. The CDR3 DNA sequence: TGTGCCACCAGACCCGGACAGGGTATCCCCGGGGAGCTGTTTTTT. Translation: CATRPGQGIPGELFF. Filled out from reference TRBV15 and TRBJ2-2, the complete variable domain reads DAMVIQNPRYQVTQFGKPVTLSCSQTLNHNVMYWYQQKSSQAPKLLFHYYDKDFNNEADTPDNFQSRRPNTSFCFLDIRSPGLGDTAMYLCATRPGQGIPGELFFGEGSRLTVL.

The chain carries TRBV6-5 and TRBJ2-1, with 12 bases that match TRBD2. The CDR3 loop spans 15 amino acids. Germline CDR1 reads MNHEY; CDR2 reads SVGAGI. The V segment lost 7 bases and the J segment 9 bases; nucleotides outside the gene matches: 10. The CDR3 DNA reads TGTGCCAGCAACACCGAGACTAGCGGGAGTGGTGAGCAGTTCTTC. Amino acids: CASNTETSGSGEQFF.

The chain is built from TRBV28 and TRBJ1-6; the match to TRBD1 covers 7 bases. After removal of 5 bases from V and 6 bases from J, the junction contained 7 bases not matched to a gene. Germline CDR1 and CDR2: MDHEN and SYDVKM. This CDR3 region has 15 residues. CDR3 residues: CASSTWDSLNSPLHF. CDR3 nucleotides: TGTGCCAGCAGTACCTGGGACAGCCTTAATTCACCCCTCCACTTT.

The gene calls are TRBV6-5 and TRBJ2-2; 7 nucleotides line up with TRBD1. In germline, CDR1 is MNHEY, CDR2 SVGAGI. Unmatched junction bases numbered 7, after V lost 4 bases and J lost 2 bases. This CDR3 is 16 amino acids long. This CDR3 is CASSLSGTDNTGELFF. The CDR3 DNA reads as TGTGCCAGCAGTTTGTCCGGGACAGATAACACCGGGGAGCTGTTTTTT.

This clone turned up a few times. Different DNA sequences within this sample yield the same CDR3. The chain carries TRBV9 and TRBJ2-3, with a weak D call TRBD2 (5 bases). V lost 0 bases and J lost 4, with 9 bases in between. This CDR3 region has 14 residues. Germline CDR1 is SGDLS and CDR2 is YYNGEE. CDR3 sequence reads: CASSVASRADTQYF. CDR3 nucleotide sequence: TGTGCCAGCAGCGTAGCTAGCCGGGCAGATACGCAGTATTTT.

This clone was observed a few times. This chain connects TRBV28 to TRBJ1-5; D gene uncertain. Trimming left V 6 bases short and J 7 bases short, with 10 bases between. Per the germline V gene, CDR1 is MDHEN and CDR2 is SYDVKM. The CDR3 is 12 amino acids. The CDR3 protein is CASSLFGQPQHF. The CDR3 region has the DNA TGTGCCAGCAGCCTCTTTGGCCAGCCCCAGCATTTT.

This clone was detected a few times. The J gene is TRBJ2-7, the V gene TRBV18; D perhaps matches TRBD2 (6 bases). There are 16 residues in the CDR3. Germline loops: CDR1 KGHSH, CDR2 LQKENI. V lost 1 base, J lost 0 bases, and 13 bases lay in between. In DNA, the CDR3 is TGTGCCAGCTCACCACATCCGGGAGAAAGCTCCTACGAGCAGTACTTC. Translation gives CASSPHPGESSYEQYF.